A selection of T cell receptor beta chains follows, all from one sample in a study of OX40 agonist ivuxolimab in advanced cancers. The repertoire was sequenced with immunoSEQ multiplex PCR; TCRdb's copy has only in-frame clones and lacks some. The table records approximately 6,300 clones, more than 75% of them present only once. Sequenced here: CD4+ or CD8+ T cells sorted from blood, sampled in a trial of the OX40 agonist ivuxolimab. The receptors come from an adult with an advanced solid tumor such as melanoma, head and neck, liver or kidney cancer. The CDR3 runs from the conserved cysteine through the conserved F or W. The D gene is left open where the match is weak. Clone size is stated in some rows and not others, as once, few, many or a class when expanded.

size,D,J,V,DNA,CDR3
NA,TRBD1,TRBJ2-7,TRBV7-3,TGTGCCAGCAGCGACTCGGGACAGGGAAACTACGAGCAGTACTTC,CASSDSGQGNYEQYF
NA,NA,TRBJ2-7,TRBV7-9,TGTGCCAGCACCTCGGGGCTCCTCTACGAGCAGTACTTC,CASTSGLLYEQYF
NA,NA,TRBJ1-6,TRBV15,TGTGCCACCAGCAGAATTAGCTGGGGCGGAACACCCCTCCACTTT,CATSRISWGGTPLHF
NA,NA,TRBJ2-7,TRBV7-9,TGTGCCAGCAGCACGCAGGACGGAATGCACCATTACGAGCAGTACTTC,CASSTQDGMHHYEQYF
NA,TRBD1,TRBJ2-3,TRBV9,TGTGCCAGCAGCTCTGGGACAGCTAGCACAGATACGCAGTATTTT,CASSSGTASTDTQYF
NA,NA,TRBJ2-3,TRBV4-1,TGCGCCAGCAGCCCCGGGGTGGACTCGGGAACAGATACGCAGTATTTT,CASSPGVDSGTDTQYF
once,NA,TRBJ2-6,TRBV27,TGTGCCAGCAGTTTACGGCAGAGCTCTGGGGCCAACGTCCTGACTTTC,CASSLRQSSGANVLTF
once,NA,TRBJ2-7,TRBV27,TGTGCCAGCCGCCCAGGGGACGTCCGATACGAGCAGTACTTC,CASRPGDVRYEQYF
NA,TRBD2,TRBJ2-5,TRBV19,TGTGCCAGTAGTCCAAGGACTAGCGGGAGGGGAGAGACCCAGTACTTC,CASSPRTSGRGETQYF
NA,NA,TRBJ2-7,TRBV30,TGTGCCTGGAGTGCTATGGGGGACGAGCAGTACTTC,CAWSAMGDEQYF
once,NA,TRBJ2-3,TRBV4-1,TGCGCCAGCAGCAACCTACTGGATTCTAGCACAGATACGCAGTATTTT,CASSNLLDSSTDTQYF
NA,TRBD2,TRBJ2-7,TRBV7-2,TGTGCCAGCAGCCCTGGACTAGCGGGAGCCTACGAGCAGTACTTC,CASSPGLAGAYEQYF
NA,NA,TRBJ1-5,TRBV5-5,TGTGCCAGCAGCCCCCTGATTAGCAATCAGCCCCAGCATTTT,CASSPLISNQPQHF
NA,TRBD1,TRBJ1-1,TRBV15,TGTGCCACCAGCAGCCGGGACAGCCACACTGAAGCTTTCTTT,CATSSRDSHTEAFF
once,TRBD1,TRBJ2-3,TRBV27,TGTGCCAGCAGTTTTCTCGGACAGGGTGGCGCAGATACGCAGTATTTT,CASSFLGQGGADTQYF
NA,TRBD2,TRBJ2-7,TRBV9,TGTGCCAGCAGCGTAGCCAGACTAGCGGGAGTGTACGAGCAGTACTTC,CASSVARLAGVYEQYF
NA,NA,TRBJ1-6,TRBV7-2,TGTGCCAGCAGCGTTACATGGGGGGCTGGAGGTAATTCACCCCTCCACTTT,CASSVTWGAGGNSPLHF
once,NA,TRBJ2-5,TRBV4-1,TGCGCCAGCAGCAAAGACGGGAAGGAGACCCAGTACTTC,CASSKDGKETQYF
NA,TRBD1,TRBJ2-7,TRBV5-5,TGTGCCAGCAGCTGGGGACCGGGACAGGGGGACTACGAGCAGTACTTC,CASSWGPGQGDYEQYF
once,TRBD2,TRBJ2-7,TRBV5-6,TGTGCCAGCAGCTCCTCCGGGACTAGTAGTTACTACGAGCAGTACTTC,CASSSSGTSSYYEQYF
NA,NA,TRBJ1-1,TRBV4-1,TGCGCCAGCAGCCAAGTTGGTGAAGGGCCGAACACTGAAGCTTTCTTT,CASSQVGEGPNTEAFF
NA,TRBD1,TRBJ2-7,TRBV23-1,TGCGCCAGCAGTCAATCTACCTGGACAGGGGCCACCTACGAGCAGTACTTC,CASSQSTWTGATYEQYF
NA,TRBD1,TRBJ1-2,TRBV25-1,TGTGCCAGCACAAATAGAGACAGGGAGGATGGCTACACCTTC,CASTNRDREDGYTF
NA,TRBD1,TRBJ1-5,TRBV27,TGTGCCAGCAGTAAAGGGACAGGCGAACTTAATCAGCCCCAGCATTTT,CASSKGTGELNQPQHF
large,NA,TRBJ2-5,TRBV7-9,TGTGCCAGCAGCTCCCAATGGCAGGGCCTAAGGGAGACCCAGTACTTC,CASSSQWQGLRETQYF
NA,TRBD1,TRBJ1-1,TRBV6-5,TGTGCCAGCAGTTCCCCGACAGGGGGCTTTGGTGAAGCTTTCTTT,CASSSPTGGFGEAFF
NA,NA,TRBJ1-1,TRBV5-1,TGCGCCAGCAGCTTGGCGTCAGGGGATACTGAAGCTTTCTTT,CASSLASGDTEAFF
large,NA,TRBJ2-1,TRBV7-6,TGTGCCAGCAGCTTAGCTGCAAATGAGCAGTTCTTC,CASSLAANEQFF
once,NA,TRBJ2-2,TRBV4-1,TGCGCCAGCAGCCAAGGGGGGGCTATGTTGCTGTTTTTT,CASSQGGAMLLFF
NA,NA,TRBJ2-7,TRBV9,TGTGCCAGCAGCGTAGAGAGGACAGACTACGAGCAGTACTTC,CASSVERTDYEQYF
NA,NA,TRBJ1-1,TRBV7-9,TGTGCCAGCAGCTTGGGGGCACGGAACACTGAAGCTTTCTTT,CASSLGARNTEAFF
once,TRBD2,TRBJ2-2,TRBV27,TGTGCCAGCAGTGGACCGGGACTAGCGAACACCGGGGAGCTGTTTTTT,CASSGPGLANTGELFF
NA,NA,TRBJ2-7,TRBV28,TGTGCCAGCAGTCACCGGAACACCGTCTACGAGCAGTACTTC,CASSHRNTVYEQYF
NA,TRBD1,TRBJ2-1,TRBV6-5,TGTGCCAGCAGTAGGACAGGACTCAATGAGCAGTTCTTC,CASSRTGLNEQFF
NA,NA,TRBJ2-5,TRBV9,TGTGCCAGCAGCCCATATAGCCTGGACGGGGAGACCCAGTACTTC,CASSPYSLDGETQYF
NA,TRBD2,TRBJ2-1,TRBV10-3,TGTGCCCATGCGGCGGGAGGCACAACCAATGAGCAGTTCTTC,CAHAAGGTTNEQFF
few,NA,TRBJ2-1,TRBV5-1,TGCGCCAGCAGCTTAGAAGGGTCCAATGAGCAGTTCTTC,CASSLEGSNEQFF
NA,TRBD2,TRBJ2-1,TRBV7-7,TGTGCTAGCAGCCGGAGTCCTGGTCTAGCGGACAATGAGCAGTTCTTC,CASSRSPGLADNEQFF
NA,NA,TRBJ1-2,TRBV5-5,TGTGCCAGCACCTGTCCTGTCTCGCGAAAGACCTATGGCTTC,CASTCPVSRKTYGF
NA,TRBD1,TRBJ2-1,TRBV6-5,TGTGCCAGCAGTTACTGGGACAGCAACAATGAGCAGTTCTTC,CASSYWDSNNEQFF
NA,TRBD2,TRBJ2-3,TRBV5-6,TGTGCCAGCAGCCCGGGACTAGCGGGGGGGCCGGGCCCAGATACGCAGTATTTT,CASSPGLAGGPGPDTQYF
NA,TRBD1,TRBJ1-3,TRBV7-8,TGTGCCAGCAGCGCCGGGACAGGGATCGGAAACACCATATATTTT,CASSAGTGIGNTIYF
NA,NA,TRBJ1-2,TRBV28,TGTGCCAGCAGTAAGATACAGGGCCCCTATGGCTACACCTTC,CASSKIQGPYGYTF
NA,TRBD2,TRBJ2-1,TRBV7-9,TGTGCCAGCAGCCCCACTAGCGGGAGTTTCGATGAGCAGTTCTTC,CASSPTSGSFDEQFF
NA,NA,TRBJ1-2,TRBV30,TGTGCCTGGGAACGACAGGTTGTTAACTATGGCTACACCTTC,CAWERQVVNYGYTF